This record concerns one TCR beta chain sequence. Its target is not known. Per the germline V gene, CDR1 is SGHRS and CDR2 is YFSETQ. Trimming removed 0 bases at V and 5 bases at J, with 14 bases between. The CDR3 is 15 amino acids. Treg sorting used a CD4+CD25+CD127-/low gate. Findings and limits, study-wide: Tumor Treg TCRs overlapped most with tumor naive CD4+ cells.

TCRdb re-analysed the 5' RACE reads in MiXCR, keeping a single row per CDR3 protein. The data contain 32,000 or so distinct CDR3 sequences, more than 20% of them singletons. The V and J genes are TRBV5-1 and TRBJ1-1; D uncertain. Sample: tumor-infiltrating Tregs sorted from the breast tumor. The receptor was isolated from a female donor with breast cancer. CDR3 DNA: TGCGCCAGCAGCTTGGTCTGGCCGGGTTCAACTGAAGCTTTCTTT. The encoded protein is CASSLVWPGSTEAFF.